This T cell receptor beta chain was identified in a study of blood T cell repertoires in COVID-19. The overall study: Italy, Spain and the United States were the sources of the convalescent and acute COVID-19 samples. T cells, B-cell-depleted T cells, or PBMCs supplied cDNA or gDNA.

The V and J ends lost 5 bases and 2 bases respectively, with 16 bases between them. There are 16 residues in the CDR3. Per germline, CDR1 SEHNR and CDR2 FQNEAQ (reference sequence). Source study methods: Counts of nucleated cells, estimated from reference gene primer amplification, were obtained. Sequenced by immunoSEQ multiplex PCR; TCRdb stores in-frame clones only, minus some. V, J and clone size are taken as reported in that table, and D and trimming were inferred from the DNA itself. Among approximately 34,000 clones listed, roughly 88% were seen once. The receptor was derived from a human donor in a cohort sampled during active COVID-19. Sequenced material: peripheral blood. The chain recombines TRBV7-9 with TRBJ1-3; no clear D. CDR3 sequence: CASSPREGVTGNTIYF. CDR3 in DNA: TGTGCCAGCAGCCCGCGGGAGGGAGTAACTGGAAACACCATATATTTT.